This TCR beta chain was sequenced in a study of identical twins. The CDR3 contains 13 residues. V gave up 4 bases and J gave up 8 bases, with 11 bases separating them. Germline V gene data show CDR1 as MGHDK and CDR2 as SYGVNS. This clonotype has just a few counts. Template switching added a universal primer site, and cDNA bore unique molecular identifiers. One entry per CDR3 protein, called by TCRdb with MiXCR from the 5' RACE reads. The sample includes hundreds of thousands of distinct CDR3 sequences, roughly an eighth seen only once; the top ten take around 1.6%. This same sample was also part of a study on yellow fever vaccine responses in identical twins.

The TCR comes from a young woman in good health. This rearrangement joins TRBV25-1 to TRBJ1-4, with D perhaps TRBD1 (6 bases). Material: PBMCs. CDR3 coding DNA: TGTGCCAGCAGTGGACAGGTTGTGGAAAAACTGTTTTTT. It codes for CASSGQVVEKLFF.